Below, one T cell receptor beta chain is given with its context. Its cognate antigen is unknown. Amplification from RNA transcripts yielded the TCR beta CDR3 regions. HTBI primers primed a first-round RT-PCR, and a second-round multiplex PCR followed. In TCRdb, the multiplex PCR reads were re-called with MiXCR into one record per CDR3 protein. The sample consists of roughly 1.1 million distinct CDR3 sequences, less than 45% of them appearing once. Germline CDR1 and CDR2: KGHDR and SFDVKD. Deletions cut 9 bases from V and 0 bases from J, with 15 bases between. The CDR3 runs to 15 residues. The data originate from a study of Graves' ophthalmopathy and Graves' hyperthyroidism. Study-level points and caveats: Blood also carried most expanded thyroid clonotypes exceeding 0.001 frequency.

Sequenced: peripheral blood or thyroid tissue (not recorded which). The receptor's source is an adult man with Graves' hyperthyroidism. The V and J genes are TRBV24-1 and TRBJ2-3, with D perhaps TRBD1 or TRBD2 (5 bases each). In DNA, the CDR3 is TGTGCCACCGGGGGACGGACCTCTAGCACAGATACGCAGTATTTT. Its translation: CATGGRTSSTDTQYF.